This TCR beta chain was identified during a study of Ad26.COV2.S vaccination and SARS-CoV-2 variants (dated by TCRdb to the early 2020s). Looking at the study overall: Vaccine-arm donors came from COV1001, a multicentre, randomized, double-blind, placebo-controlled phase I-IIa trial of Ad26.COV2.S in healthy adults. The specificity and breadth of SARS-CoV-2-reactive T cell receptors after Ad26.COV2.S vaccination were assessed by TCRbeta repertoire sequencing. Blinding of investigators to trial group allocation was maintained during experiments and outcome assessment. Trial participants were randomized into five groups of five, in which low-dose or high-dose Ad26.COV2.S was given once or twice, or placebo was given on both occasions. Ad26.COV2.S was given intramuscularly at 5x10^10 or 1x10^11 viral particles, as a single shot or as two shots 56 days apart. The TCR-sequenced set comprised approximately 32 samples: around 20 Ad26.COV2.S vaccine recipients, 5 placebo recipients and 8 SARS-CoV-2 convalescent individuals.

Between the V and J ends, shortened by 3 bases and 2 bases respectively, the junction contains 14 bases. The CDR1 and CDR2 encoded by the germline V gene are SGHRS and YFSETQ. Reading from cysteine to phenylalanine, the CDR3 counts 15 amino acids. CDR3 DNA is the only sequence kept; it has 45 bases, read in frame from the first base. The investigation overall reported the following: The study lacked the statistical power to compare responses across vaccine doses or regimens. Comparable non-spike TCR breadth was observed between vaccine and placebo recipients, consistent with only spike being contained in the vaccine. Ad26.COV2.S recipients had higher spike-specific TCR breadth than placebo recipients (P = 0.0014). The authors noted that the TCR breadth and depth analyses may have underestimated total T cell responses. After vaccination, spike-specific CD8+ and CD4+ T cell responses were reported to show substantial breadth.

Of note for this clone: Its antigen has not been determined. Within one base of it there is no much larger clone, and no base qualities were kept.

In light of the paper, this sample's treatment or condition label describes: 15 to 20 received Ad26.COV2.S at low or high dose, single or two shots; several received placebo; per-sample allocation not given. Repertoires of vaccine and placebo recipients were sequenced from samples taken on day 63 after the first injection. In Cohort 1b, 20 to 25 adults aged 18-55 years were enrolled at a single site in Boston, USA, between 29 July and 7 August 2020. Ad26.COV2.S was a replication-incompetent adenovirus type 26 vector that expressed a prefusion-stabilized SARS-CoV-2 spike protein derived from the original Wuhan strain. The immunoSEQ Assay was used to sequence TCRbeta CDR3 regions. After extraction, genomic DNA underwent amplification by bias-controlled multiplex PCR, followed by high-throughput sequencing. On the study's bioinformatics: To quantify the absolute abundance of every unique TCRbeta CDR3 region, sequences were collapsed and filtered. Usable DNA was measured by amplifying reference genes present in all nucleated cells, and TCRbeta template counts were normalized to that usable DNA to estimate T cell fraction. Repertoire TCRs were annotated as SARS-CoV-2-specific by exact matching of V gene, CDR3 amino acid sequence and J gene to a known reactive TCR set. The reference SARS-CoV-2 TCR set came from MIRA and was filtered for enrichment in COVID-19-positive ImmuneCODE repertoires, removing public or cross-reactive TCRs. Using the MIRA antigens, annotated TCRs were further analysed by specific ORF or by position within an ORF. Depth was the summed frequency of annotated unique rearrangements, while breadth was defined as annotated unique rearrangements over total unique productive rearrangements. Two-sided Wilcoxon rank-sum tests were used to compare TCR breadth between groups. Not all clones reach the TCRdb copy of this immuneACCESS table, which keeps in-frame sequences only. Checked studies attribute under half of the gap to unresolved V genes and leave the rest unexplained. V and J calls and clone size are copied from that table; D and trimming were computed from the DNA. This sample has about 400,000 clones in its table, and approximately 83% of those were observed once. In total, the top ten clones hold 7% to 9.5% of the sample.

The sequence came from a person aged 18-60 years who received the Ad26.COV2.S COVID-19 vaccine or a placebo. Recombination connected TRBV5-1 to TRBJ2-5, with no confidently assigned D gene. Source: peripheral blood, taken in a trial of Ad26.COV2.S vaccine versus placebo. CDR3 reads: CASSWGWQRQETQYF. The DNA is as follows: TGCGCCAGCAGCTGGGGATGGCAGAGACAAGAGACCCAGTACTTC.